This record covers a single TCR beta chain. Its antigen is unknown. The V end was cut by 7 bases, the J end by 0 bases, with 12 bases between. CDR1 is LNHDA and CDR2 is SQIVND in the germline V gene (reference sequence). The CDR3 is 14 amino acids. The sample belongs to a study of beta chain features in type 1 diabetes. General study results and limits: When Type 1 diabetes patients were examined, their TCRB CDR3s proved moderately but significantly shorter in all four CD4+ subsets. Researchers could not determine here whether HLA type influences TCRB rearrangement.

TCRB transcripts that were expressed got sequenced, as all of the isolated RNA had been reverse transcribed. There were several million reads on average in the naive, central memory and regulatory T cell samples. The protocol was immunoSEQ multiplex PCR, while the TCRdb copy is restricted to in-frame clones and leaves out a portion. The top ten clones hold roughly 0.015% of a sample with a few hundred thousand clones, about 13% of them seen once. Sequencing was performed on naive CD4+ T cells from blood. This sequence joins TRBV19 and TRBJ1-1; no firm D call. This TCR was sampled from a woman under 30 with type 1 diabetes. The CDR3: CASINRGMNTEAFF. CDR3 in DNA: TGTGCCAGTATAAACCGCGGAATGAACACTGAAGCTTTCTTT.